The clone carrying this T cell receptor (beta chain) was found a few times. Its antigen remains unidentified. Averaging roughly 100 mL, one heparinised blood draw was given by each donor. CD4+ naive, central memory, regulatory and stem cell-like memory cells were sorted via CD45RO/CCR7/CD25/CD127/CD95/CD27. Germline V gene sequence: CDR1 SQVTM, CDR2 ANQGSEA. This CDR3 contains 14 residues. V was clipped by 7 bases and J by 0 bases; unmatched bases: 6. Since all of the isolated RNA was reverse transcribed, expressed TCRB transcripts were what got sequenced. TCRdb keeps only in-frame clones here, not all; method: immunoSEQ multiplex PCR. The sample lists over 600,000 clones; around 11% were seen once. These data originate in a study of beta chain features in type 1 diabetes. Study-wide findings and caveats: People with Type 1 diabetes carried modestly yet significantly shorter TCRB CDR3s in all four CD4+ subsets. Small HLA sub-analyses could not settle whether HLA shapes TCRB rearrangement. Shorter templates might be favored by PCR, equally in patients and controls.

Sequenced material: naive CD4+ T cells from blood. V usage is TRBV29-1 and J usage is TRBJ1-3; TRBD1 agrees at 7 bases. This TCR was sampled from a man younger than 40 with type 1 diabetes. The CDR3 bases are TGCAGCGGTATCAGGGGGAACTCTGGAAACACCATATATTTT. Translation gives CSGIRGNSGNTIYF.